This entry concerns a single TCR beta chain. The data originate from a study of blood T cell repertoires in COVID-19. Overall study context: Researchers got acute and convalescent COVID-19 samples from the United States, Italy and Spain.

The CDR3 is 16 residues long. Germline V gene sequence: CDR1 KGHSH, CDR2 LQKENI. Trimming took 4 bases from V and 6 from J, leaving 21 bases between them. Only in-frame clones appear in the TCRdb table, and some are missing; sequencing was by immunoSEQ multiplex PCR. The sample lists approximately 380,000 clones, about 89% occurring once. Living in 24 US areas, the participants were between roughly 18 and 89 years of age. Researchers sorted participants into cohorts using their self-reported clinical history. It was within 2 weeks before study entry that exposed participants met a COVID-19 case. This clonotype was obtained from a woman in her thirties or forties who had been exposed to COVID-19. The chain carries TRBV18 and TRBJ1-2, with D uncertain. The sequenced sample was PBMCs or T cells enriched from blood (not recorded which). The chain's CDR3 is CASSHKIPTESHGYTF. CDR3 coding DNA: TGTGCCAGCTCACACAAGATCCCTACAGAAAGCCATGGCTACACCTTC.